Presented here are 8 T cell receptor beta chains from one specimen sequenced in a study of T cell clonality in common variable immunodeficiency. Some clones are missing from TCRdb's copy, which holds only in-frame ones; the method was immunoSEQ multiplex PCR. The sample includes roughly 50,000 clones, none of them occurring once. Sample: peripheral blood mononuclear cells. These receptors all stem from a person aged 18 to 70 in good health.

The CDR3 loop reads CSARVAGPFDEQFF. The sequenced CDR3 bases are TGCAGTGCTAGAGTAGCGGGGCCCTTCGATGAG. The rearrangement joins TRBV20-1 to TRBJ2-1; TRBD2 aligns across 8 bases. The sequence runs out 3 residues before the end of the CDR3; the remainder is reconstructed from the germline J gene. The CDR3 is made up of 14 amino acids. V was pared by 1 base and J by 8 bases, with 7 bases of the junction left unmatched. Germline loops: CDR1 DFQATT, CDR2 SNEGSKA (reference sequence).

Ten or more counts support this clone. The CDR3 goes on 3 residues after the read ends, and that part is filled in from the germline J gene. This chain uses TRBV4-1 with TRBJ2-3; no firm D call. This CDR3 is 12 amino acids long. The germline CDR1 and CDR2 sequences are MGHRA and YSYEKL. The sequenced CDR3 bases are TGCGCCAGCAGCCCGAACCAAGGCACG. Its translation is CASSPNQGT. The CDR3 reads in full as CASSPNQGTQYF.

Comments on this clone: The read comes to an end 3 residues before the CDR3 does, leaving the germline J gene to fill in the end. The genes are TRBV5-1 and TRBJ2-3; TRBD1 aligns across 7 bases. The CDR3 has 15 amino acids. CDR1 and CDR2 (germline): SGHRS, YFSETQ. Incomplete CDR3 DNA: TGCGCCAGCAGCTTGATGGGGACAGAACAAGAGACG. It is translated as CASSLMGTEQET. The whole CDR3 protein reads CASSLMGTEQETQYF. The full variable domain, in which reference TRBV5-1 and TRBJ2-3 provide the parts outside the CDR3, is KAGVTQTPRYLIKTRGQQVTLSCSPISGHRSVSWYQQTPGQGLQFLFEYFSETQRNKGNFPGRFSGRQFSNSRSEMNVSTLELGDSALYLCASSLMGTEQETQYFGPGTRLTVL.

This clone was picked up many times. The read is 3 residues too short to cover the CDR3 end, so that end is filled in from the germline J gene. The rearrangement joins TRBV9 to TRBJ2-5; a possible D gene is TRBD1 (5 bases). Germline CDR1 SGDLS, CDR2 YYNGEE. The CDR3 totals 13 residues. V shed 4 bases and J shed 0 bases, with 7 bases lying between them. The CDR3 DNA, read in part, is TGTGCCAGCAGCTTGACAGACCAAGAGACC. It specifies CASSLTDQET. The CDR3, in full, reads CASSLTDQETQYF. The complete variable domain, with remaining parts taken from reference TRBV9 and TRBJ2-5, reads DSGVTQTPKHLITATGQRVTLRCSPRSGDLSVYWYQQSLDQGLQFLIQYYNGEERAKGNILERFSAQQFPDLHSELNLSSLELGDSALYFCASSLTDQETQYFGPGTRLLVL.

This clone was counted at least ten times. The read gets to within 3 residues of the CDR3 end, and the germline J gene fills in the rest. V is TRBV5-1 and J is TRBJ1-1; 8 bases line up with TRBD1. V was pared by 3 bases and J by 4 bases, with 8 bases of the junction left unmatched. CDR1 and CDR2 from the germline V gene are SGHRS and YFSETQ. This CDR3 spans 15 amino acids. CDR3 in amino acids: CASSSTGGSGTEAFF. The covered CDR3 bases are TGCGCCAGCAGCTCAACAGGGGGATCGGGCACTGAA.

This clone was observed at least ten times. Partial CDR3 DNA: TGTGCCAGTAGTACTCTAGGGACTGGCACCGGGGAG. It translates to CASSTLGTGTGE. The complete CDR3 sequence is CASSTLGTGTGELFF. The rearrangement uses TRBV19 and TRBJ2-2; D possibly corresponds to TRBD2 (6 bases). The read stops 3 residues short of the end of the CDR3; the missing end is completed from the germline J gene. Trimming pared 4 bases from V and 4 bases from J, leaving 13 bases between. Germline CDR1 LNHDA, CDR2 SQIVND (reference sequence). The CDR3 contains 15 residues.

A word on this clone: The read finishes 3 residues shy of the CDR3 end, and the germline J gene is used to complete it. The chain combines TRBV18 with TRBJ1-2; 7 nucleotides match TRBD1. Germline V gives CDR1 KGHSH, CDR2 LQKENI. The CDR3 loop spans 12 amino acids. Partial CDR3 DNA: TGTGCCAGCTCCCCCAGGGGGGATGAC. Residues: CASSPRGDD. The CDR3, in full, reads CASSPRGDDYTF.

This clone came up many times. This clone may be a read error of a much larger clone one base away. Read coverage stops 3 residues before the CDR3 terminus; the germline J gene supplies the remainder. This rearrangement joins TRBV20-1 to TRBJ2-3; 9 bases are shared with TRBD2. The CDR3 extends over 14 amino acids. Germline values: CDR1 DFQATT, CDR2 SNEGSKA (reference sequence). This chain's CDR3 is CSARGGLAQETQYF. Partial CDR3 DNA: TGCAGTGCTAGGGGGGGACTAGCCCAAGAGACG.